Below, 26 T cell receptor beta chains from the same sample are listed, as sequenced in a study of CD8+CD57+ T cells in acquired aplastic anemia listed by TCRdb under 2018. Instrument on record: Illumina HiSeq 2000. Genomic DNA served as template for TCR beta VDJ combination and CDR3 sequence profiling. Starting from the raw public reads, TCRdb applied fastp trimming at Q25, assembled clones with MiXCR and retained in-frame beta chains. Under each unique CDR3 protein, matching rows form one entry showing the most common genes and DNA. This sample comprises around 250,000 distinct CDR3 sequences, roughly 82% of them detected only once. Of the sample, approximately 40% falls within the top ten clones. Patients chosen for sequencing had shown expansion of CD8+CD57+ cells by flow cytometry. Specimen: sorted CD4+, CD8+, or CD8+CD57+ T cells (not recorded which) from PBMCs. The receptors come from a human donor with aplastic anemia.

This chain links TRBV7-2 with TRBJ2-5, with 7 bases identical to TRBD1. Germline V gene data show CDR1 as SGHTA and CDR2 as FQGNSA. The CDR3 sequence is 15 residues long. The V gene end was trimmed by 3 bases and the J gene end by 6 bases; junction bases not matched to a gene: 10. Here the CDR3 reads CASSLARTGDKTQYF. The CDR3 DNA reads TGTGCCAGCAGCTTGGCGAGAACAGGGGATAAGACCCAGTACTTC.

For the CDR3, the DNA is TGTGCCAGCGGCGACAGGGGCACTCATACGCAGTATTTT. This translates into CASGDRGTHTQYF. The V gene is TRBV2, the J gene TRBJ1-5, with 8 bases identical to TRBD1. The better agreement between TRBJ2-3 and the DNA end casts doubt on the J call. CDR1 is SNHLY, CDR2 FYNNEI, per germline. The CDR3 totals 13 residues.

Details on this clonotype: One junction end does not reproduce the germline sequence, and a read error may be involved. The gene calls are TRBV7-3 and TRBJ1-1, with D tentatively TRBD1 (6 bases). The CDR3 length is 13 residues. Germline CDR1 is SGHTA and CDR2 is FQGTGA. The CDR3 is CASSSTTGREAFF. The CDR3 DNA sequence: TGTGCCAGCAGCTCCACTACAGGGCGCGAAGCGTTCTTT.

The rearrangement joins TRBV7-2 to TRBJ1-2; 8 positions match TRBD1. The germline V gene has CDR1 SGHTA and CDR2 FQGNSA. J was trimmed by 6 bases and V by 5 bases; bases with no gene match: 2. This CDR3 spans 12 amino acids. CDR3 in DNA: TGTGCCAGCAGCAGACAGGGGAATGGCTACACCTTC. Translating gives CASSRQGNGYTF.

This chain joins TRBV9 and TRBJ2-5, with TRBD2 identical over 10 bases. The J call may be in error: the DNA end matches TRBJ2-1 better. Germline CDR1 and CDR2: SGDLS and YYNGEE. CDR3 length: 16 amino acids. For the CDR3, the DNA is TGTGCCAGCAGCGTTAGCGGGGGGATCAACGGGGAGGAGCAGTTCTTC. It is translated as CASSVSGGINGEEQFF.

The chain links TRBV19 to TRBJ2-7, with 10 bases matching TRBD2. The V gene's germline CDR1 is LNHDA and CDR2 SQIVND (reference sequence). CDR3 length: 15 amino acids. V was pared by 4 bases and J by 7 bases, with 10 bases of the junction left unmatched. CDR3: CASSKASGGAREQYF. The CDR3 DNA is TGTGCCAGTAGTAAGGCCAGCGGGGGGGCGAGGGAGCAGTACTTC.

The gene calls are TRBV7-9 and TRBJ2-1; possibly TRBD2 for D (5 bases). CDR3 size: 16 residues. Germline values: CDR1 SEHNR, CDR2 FQNEAQ (reference sequence). V was pared by 3 bases and J by 8 bases, with 20 bases between. The CDR3 nucleotides read TGTGCCAGCAGCTTGGAAAGCAGCGACGGTAGCGATGAGCAGTTCTTC. Its protein product is CASSLESSDGSDEQFF.

The rearrangement joins TRBV9 to TRBJ2-2, with D possibly TRBD1 on 5 matching bases. V was cut by 4 bases and J by 9 bases, with 25 bases left in between. This CDR3 is built from 17 residues. From germline, CDR1 is SGDLS and CDR2 YYNGEE. The CDR3 DNA follows: TGTGCCAGCAGCCACAAGCGACAGAGCCCAGACACGCGGGAGCTGTTTTTT. This sequence encodes CASSHKRQSPDTRELFF.

The V gene is TRBV5-4, the J gene TRBJ1-1; tentative D call: TRBD1 (5 bases). Trimming removed 4 bases at V and 1 base at J, with 14 bases between. This CDR3 contains 15 residues. CDR1 SGHNT and CDR2 YYREEE come from the germline V gene (reference sequence). CDR3 sequence (DNA): TGTGCCAGCAGCCCCGTTGTAACAGGGAACACTGAAGCTTTCTTT. This encodes CASSPVVTGNTEAFF.

On this clonotype: It is likely a read error, because the conserved phenylalanine at the end of the CDR3 is missing. The DNA is left out, because the CDR3 cannot be placed on it with certainty; the CDR3 is given as TCRdb lists it. V gene TRBV5-6 combines with J gene TRBJ2-7; the table's TRBD2 call for D was not verified on the DNA. Ends included, the CDR3 has 9 residues. Germline V gives CDR1 SGHDT, CDR2 YYEEEE. CDR3 loop: CASSLEREG.

Of note for this clonotype: One end of the junction is discordant with germline, which a read error may explain. The chain combines TRBV7-9 with TRBJ2-3; possible D gene TRBD1, 6 bases. Germline CDR1 reads SEHNR; CDR2 reads FQNEAQ (reference sequence). The CDR3 has 14 residues. CDR3 sequence reads: CASRVGQLDPSTDF. For the CDR3, the DNA is TGTGCCAGCAGGGTAGGACAGTTAGACCCTAGCACAGATTTT.

The rearrangement links TRBV20-1 to TRBJ2-7; D gene uncertain. Germline CDR1 DFQATT, CDR2 SNEGSKA (reference sequence). With 7 bases removed from V and 3 bases from J, the gap between germline ends came to 22 bases. There are 15 residues in the CDR3. The CDR3 DNA sequence: TGCAGTGTCTCGGAACCACCTACCTGCATCTACGAGCAGTACGTC. It codes for CSVSEPPTCIYEQYV.

In the case of this clonotype: Relative to the germline gene, one junction end is altered; a read error may explain this. The chain is built from TRBV5-1 and TRBJ1-1, with D unresolved. Germline values: CDR1 SGHRS, CDR2 YFSETQ. This CDR3 region has 13 residues. Here the CDR3 DNA reads TGTGCCACATTCTCTACCAAGAACCCTGAAGCTTTCTTT. It specifies CATFSTKNPEAFF.

This clonotype is a singleton in its sample. CDR3 protein: CASSLSARSNQPQHF. The CDR3 DNA follows: TGTGCCAGCAGCTTATCGGCAAGAAGCAATCAGCCCCAGCATTTT. The chain has TRBV7-9 and TRBJ1-5, with D unresolved. V shed 2 bases and J shed 1 base, with 9 bases lying between them. Germline CDR1 reads SEHNR; CDR2 reads FQNEAQ (reference sequence). The CDR3 has 15 amino acids.

To note about this clonotype: The CDR3 carries no conserved terminal phenylalanine or tryptophan, so it likely arises from a read error. Because the CDR3's place on the DNA is in doubt, the DNA is left out and the CDR3 is given as listed by TCRdb. V usage is TRBV29-1 and J usage is TRBJ2-5. The germline V gene has CDR1 SQVTM and CDR2 ANQGSEA. With termini counted, the CDR3 has 8 amino acids. This CDR3 is CSVERSHS.

Details on this clonotype: One end of the junction does not line up with germline, which may come from a read error. The rearrangement uses TRBV7-8 and TRBJ2-3; D might be TRBD2 (5 bases). The CDR3 is 15 amino acids. Germline V lookup: CDR1 SGHVS, CDR2 FQNEAQ. DNA for the CDR3: TGTGCCAGCAGCGTAGCACGAGCGGCCGCAAAGACGCAGTATTTT. Translation: CASSVARAAAKTQYF.

This chain's CDR3 is CASSPETGPTDTQFF. The CDR3 DNA reads as TGTGCCAGCAGCCCAGAGACAGGGCCCACAGATACACAGTTCTTT. This sequence joins TRBV7-9 and TRBJ1-1, with 7 nucleotides matching TRBD1. The V and J ends lost 5 bases and 14 bases, in that order; junction bases with no gene match: 20. Germline loops: CDR1 SEHNR, CDR2 FQNEAQ (reference sequence). CDR3 length: 15 residues.

In regard to this clonotype: The junction departs from germline at one end; a sequencing error may be responsible. The rearrangement links TRBV7-8 to TRBJ2-3; D might be TRBD1 or TRBD2, each matching 5 bases. Germline CDR1 and CDR2: SGHVS and FQNEAQ. The CDR3 covers 13 residues. The CDR3 DNA reads TGTGCCAGCAGCTTCGGTGGAAACGGGACGGAGCTTTTT. It specifies CASSFGGNGTELF.

Worth noting for this clonotype: Likely a read error: the CDR3 ends without its conserved phenylalanine or tryptophan. The limits of the CDR3 on the DNA are not certain, so only TCRdb's listed CDR3 is given. The rearrangement uses TRBV7-9 and TRBJ2-3; the table's D call, TRBD1, was not checked against the DNA. The V gene's germline CDR1 is SEHNR and CDR2 FQNEAQ (reference sequence). The CDR3 is 13 amino acids long, termini counted. CDR3 region: CASGDGGRDTHYV.

A note on this clonotype: The junction shows a germline mismatch at one end, possibly a read error. The chain couples TRBV2 to TRBJ2-7, with 9 bases identical to TRBD2. This CDR3 comprises 14 residues. From germline, CDR1 is SNHLY and CDR2 FYNNEI. This CDR3 reads CASSTAGGSDEQYF. In DNA, the CDR3 is TGTGCCAGCAGCACAGCGGGAGGTTCCGACGAGCAGTACTTT.

DNA of the CDR3: TGTGCCAGCAGTAAGTTGGGGAGTGGCGAGCAGTACTTC. Its translation: CASSKLGSGEQYF. The V call is TRBV25-1, the J call TRBJ2-7; a weak D match, TRBD2 (5 bases). The ends were cut back, 5 bases at V and 6 bases at J, with 14 bases in the middle. Germline V gene data show CDR1 as MGHDK and CDR2 as SYGVNS. The CDR3 has 13 amino acids.

The CDR3 DNA reads TGTGCCAGCAGCTTTGATCCGAACGGGACAGCCCTTTCCTACGAGCAGTACGTC. It codes for CASSFDPNGTALSYEQYV. This sequence joins TRBV5-5 and TRBJ2-7; TRBD1 aligns across 7 bases. Losses at the gene ends were 2 bases for V and 1 base for J; bases not matched to a gene: 15. Germline V gene lookup returns CDR1 SGHKS and CDR2 YYEKEE (reference sequence). The CDR3 spans 18 residues.

This clonotype appeared a few times. This chain connects TRBV2 to TRBJ2-4; TRBD2 matches at 9 bases. The CDR3 spans 16 residues. The J segment lost 7 bases and the V segment lost 5 bases, leaving 12 bases of the junction unmatched. CDR1 and CDR2 from the germline V gene are SNHLY and FYNNEI. The CDR3 is CASSPTSGGAGNIQYF. As DNA, the CDR3 is TGTGCCAGCAGTCCGACTAGCGGAGGAGCTGGGAACATTCAGTACTTC.

The CDR3 region is CSNRSGSEQETQYF. CDR3 in DNA: TGTAGCAACAGAAGCGGCAGCGAGCAAGAGACCCAGTACTTC. The chain uses TRBV15 and TRBJ2-5, with D possibly matching TRBD2 (5 bases). The CDR3 has 14 residues. CDR1 is LNHNV and CDR2 is YYDKDF in the germline V gene (reference sequence).

The V and J genes are TRBV7-9 and TRBJ2-6, with TRBD1 as a possible D gene (5 bases). The CDR3 sequence is 17 residues long. Germline V gene lookup returns CDR1 SEHNR and CDR2 FQNEAQ (reference sequence). Trimming removed 5 bases from V and 11 bases from J, with 25 bases in between. CDR3 protein: CASSLAGKSYEQYVLTF. Here the CDR3 DNA reads TGTGCCAGCAGCCTGGCAGGGAAAAGCTACGAGCAGTACGTCCTGACTTTC.

Worth noting for this clonotype: This CDR3 fails to terminate in the conserved phenylalanine or tryptophan, so it likely reflects a read error. This rearrangement joins TRBV7-9 to TRBJ1-1; TRBD1 matches at 8 bases. There are 15 residues in the CDR3. The germline CDR1 and CDR2 sequences are SEHNR and FQNEAQ (reference sequence). The CDR3 here is CASSLHLTGGTDAFS. CDR3 bases: TGTGCCAGCAGCTTACATCTAACAGGGGGGACTGATGCTTTCTCT.